This T cell receptor beta chain was identified in a study of early T cells in non-severe SARS-CoV-2 infection. For the study at large: Sequencing targeted bulk RNA from unsorted whole blood, leaving chains unpaired. Whole-study results and caveats: Private and CD4 specificities were missed by VDJdb matching, skewed to anti-spike CD8.

Researchers attached unique molecular identifiers to individual cDNA molecules. TCRdb re-derived calls from the 5' RACE reads in MiXCR, one entry per CDR3 protein. The sample records 20,000 to 25,000 distinct CDR3 sequences, less than 6.5% being singletons. This clonotype has a count of ten or more. The target antigen is unknown. V was cut by 4 bases and J by 6 bases, with 19 bases left in between. This CDR3 region has 17 residues. This clonotype was sampled from an adult who was a healthcare worker with PCR-confirmed SARS-CoV-2 infection or an uninfected control (not recorded which). Sequenced sample: whole blood. This chain connects TRBV12-3 or TRBV12-4 to TRBJ1-6, with no clear D. The CDR3 spells CASSSGLAPNSNSPLHF. CDR3 DNA: TGTGCCAGCAGTTCGGGTTTGGCCCCCAACTCTAATTCACCCCTCCACTTT.